The rows below give T cell receptor beta chains drawn from one sample of a study of T cell responses to AZD1222 COVID-19 vaccine. Repertoires were generated with immunoSEQ multiplex PCR, while TCRdb's copy carries only in-frame clones and drops some. The sample includes about 130,000 clones, 90% to 95% of them seen just once. The material was peripheral blood, obtained on day 0 of AZD1222 vaccination. All receptors come from an adult in good health. The conserved cysteine and the conserved F or W are not part of the CDR3 here.

len | v_gene | CDR3aa
11 | TRBV7-2 | ASSSHLNQPQH
12 | TRBV28 | ASSAGQGNAPLH
11 | TRBV3-1/TRBV3-2 | ASSLGSNYGYT
13 | TRBV5-1 | ASSLGVRSTDTQY
12 | TRBV18 | ASSPDSANYGYT
11 | TRBV6-2/TRBV6-3 | ASSPAGPETQY
12 | TRBV6-5 | ASSYDSLNEKLF
13 | TRBV5-6 | ASSRRGVPSYEQY
13 | TRBV3-1/TRBV3-2 | ASSQGGGAFNEQF
11 | TRBV5-1 | ASSLTGGYEQY
11 | TRBV30 | AWSRTGPYEQY
12 | TRBV5-4 | ASSLFAGNYEQF
11 | TRBV7-8 | ASQRLGNSPLH
12 | TRBV28 | ASSLGQGLYEQY
13 | TRBV7-2 | ASSPRVGSYYEQY